This T cell receptor (beta chain) derives from a study of blood T cell repertoires in COVID-19. Study-wide background: Italy, Spain and the United States were the sources of the convalescent and acute COVID-19 samples.

Generated by immunoSEQ multiplex PCR, the TCRdb table keeps only in-frame clones and is missing some. The sample lists 360,000 or so clones, roughly 91% seen once, with 1.7% in the top ten. The sample holds a few counts of this clone. Trimming left V 1 base short and J 5 bases short, with 9 bases between. The length of the CDR3 is 13 residues. Study members were between roughly 18 and 89 years old and lived in approximately 25 US regions. Grouping used clinical history reported by participants in a survey and questionnaire. Symptom resolution, clearance, or two negative PCRs marked the recovered donors of Cohort 3.

The sequenced material came from PBMCs or T cells enriched from blood (not recorded which). V usage is TRBV12-3 or TRBV12-4 and J usage is TRBJ2-7; D remains ambiguous. The receptor was derived from a woman in her 30s who had recovered from COVID-19. The CDR3 region is CASSLVRHDEQYF. CDR3 coding DNA: TGTGCCAGCAGTTTAGTCAGGCACGACGAGCAGTACTTC.